The entry that follows covers one TCR beta chain sequence. Antigen: not known. The sample is drawn from a study of identical twins. Regarding the study as a whole: Out-of-frame sharing of TCR alpha in monozygotic twins was underestimated by models. Beta out-of-frame sequences showed weaker excess twin sharing.

A universal primer binding site was introduced by template switching. The final cDNA contained unique molecular identifiers. TCRdb reprocessed the 5' RACE reads via MiXCR and lists one record per CDR3 protein. There are 450,000 or so distinct CDR3 sequences in the sample; around a sixth occur only once, and approximately 12% lies in the top ten. Sequencing input: naive T cells sorted from blood. This sequence was found in a man aged 45-60 years in good health.

The CDR3 sequence is CSVLGTENTYEQYF. The CDR3 DNA is TGCAGCGTCCTCGGGACAGAAAATACCTACGAGCAGTACTTC. The chain links TRBV29-1 to TRBJ2-7; 7 nucleotides match TRBD1. The CDR3 sequence is 14 residues long. Germline loops: CDR1 SQVTM, CDR2 ANQGSEA. The J segment lost 2 bases and the V segment lost 6 bases, leaving 10 bases of the junction unmatched.